This TCR beta chain was sequenced during a study of blood T cell repertoires in COVID-19. The protocol was immunoSEQ multiplex PCR, while the TCRdb copy is restricted to in-frame clones and leaves out a portion. The data contain about 170,000 clones, 83% of them seen just once; the ten biggest clones take up roughly 2%. The CDR3 is made up of 18 amino acids. V lost 0 bases and J 2 bases, leaving 19 bases between the germline ends. Germline V gene data show CDR1 as KGHSH and CDR2 as LQKENI. The chain employs TRBV18 and TRBJ1-1; no clear D. Input material: peripheral blood. The source is a woman older than 75 with acute or convalescent COVID-19. The CDR3 protein is CASSPPPSLGGLNTEAFF. CDR3 sequence (DNA): TGTGCCAGCTCACCACCGCCTAGTTTGGGAGGGTTAAACACTGAAGCTTTCTTT.